A selection of T cell receptor beta chains follows, all from one sample in a study of post-analysis software for immune sequencing data. TCRdb analysed the PCR reads with MiXCR anew, one entry per CDR3 protein. The table has about 770,000 distinct CDR3 sequences, about half seen once. The sequencing input was blood. The receptor source for this set is a girl aged 5 to 17 with multiple sclerosis. Both conserved end residues are part of each CDR3. A D gene is named only where the DNA matches it firmly. A row's size may be missing; if present it is once, few, many or a size class.

V gene: TRBV12-3/TRBV12-4; J gene: TRBJ1-5; D gene: -; clone size: -; CDR3 protein: CASSPGPGQPQHF; CDR3 DNA: TGTGCCAGCAGTCCAGGACCGGGGCAGCCCCAGCATTTT
V gene: TRBV6-5; J gene: TRBJ2-1; D gene: -; clone size: few; CDR3 protein: CASGPGLPRQYNEQFF; CDR3 DNA: TGTGCCAGCGGGCCAGGGCTACCCCGACAATACAATGAGCAGTTCTTC
V gene: TRBV7-2; J gene: TRBJ2-3; D gene: -; clone size: -; CDR3 protein: CASSLEGTQITDTQYF; CDR3 DNA: TGTGCCAGCAGCTTAGAGGGGACCCAAATCACAGATACGCAGTATTTT
V gene: TRBV19; J gene: TRBJ2-5; D gene: -; clone size: -; CDR3 protein: CASSIGPWANRETQYF; CDR3 DNA: TGTGCCAGTAGTATAGGTCCTTGGGCTAATCGAGAGACCCAGTACTTC
V gene: TRBV6-1; J gene: TRBJ2-5; D gene: -; clone size: -; CDR3 protein: CASSFAVGTYQETQYF; CDR3 DNA: TGTGCCAGCAGTTTTGCGGTCGGTACATACCAAGAGACCCAGTACTTC
V gene: TRBV20-1; J gene: TRBJ2-1; D gene: TRBD2; clone size: -; CDR3 protein: CSASLAGSLDNEQFF; CDR3 DNA: TGCAGTGCTAGCCTAGCGGGAAGCCTCGACAATGAGCAGTTCTTC
V gene: TRBV12-3/TRBV12-4; J gene: TRBJ1-2; D gene: TRBD1; clone size: few; CDR3 protein: CASSRTGGYGYTF; CDR3 DNA: TGTGCCAGCAGCCGGACAGGGGGGTATGGCTACACCTTC
V gene: TRBV5-1; J gene: TRBJ2-5; D gene: -; clone size: few; CDR3 protein: CASSHGQETQYF; CDR3 DNA: TGCGCCAGCAGCCATGGCCAAGAGACCCAGTACTTC
V gene: TRBV7-2; J gene: TRBJ2-7; D gene: -; clone size: -; CDR3 protein: CASSLKRTVSEQYF; CDR3 DNA: TGTGCCAGCAGCCTAAAGAGGACAGTCTCCGAGCAGTACTTC
V gene: TRBV24-1; J gene: TRBJ2-3; D gene: -; clone size: few; CDR3 protein: CATSDGTYPTPDTQYF; CDR3 DNA: TGTGCCACCAGTGACGGGACCTACCCTACCCCAGATACGCAGTATTTT
V gene: TRBV27; J gene: TRBJ1-5; D gene: -; clone size: -; CDR3 protein: CASSLPGVGQPQHF; CDR3 DNA: TGTGCCAGCAGTTTACCAGGGGTTGGACAGCCCCAGCATTTT
V gene: TRBV5-1; J gene: TRBJ1-2; D gene: -; clone size: -; CDR3 protein: CASSELGGYTF; CDR3 DNA: TGCGCCAGCAGCGAGTTGGGTGGCTACACCTTC
V gene: TRBV6-5; J gene: TRBJ2-7; D gene: TRBD1; clone size: -; CDR3 protein: CASSYSGDRGRVYEQYF; CDR3 DNA: TGTGCCAGCAGTTACTCGGGGGACAGGGGCCGTGTCTACGAGCAGTACTTC
V gene: TRBV5-1; J gene: TRBJ2-1; D gene: -; clone size: -; CDR3 protein: CASSSTETVNEQFF; CDR3 DNA: TGCGCCAGCAGCTCTACCGAGACAGTCAATGAGCAGTTCTTC
V gene: TRBV14; J gene: TRBJ2-7; D gene: TRBD2; clone size: -; CDR3 protein: CASSRGLLKSYEQYF; CDR3 DNA: TGTGCCAGCAGCCGGGGACTACTGAAATCCTACGAGCAGTACTTC
V gene: TRBV28; J gene: TRBJ2-5; D gene: TRBD1; clone size: -; CDR3 protein: CASSYTGVGETQYF; CDR3 DNA: TGTGCCAGCAGTTATACAGGGGTGGGGGAGACCCAGTACTTC
V gene: TRBV6-5; J gene: TRBJ1-1; D gene: TRBD1; clone size: -; CDR3 protein: CASSRGTGRNTEAFF; CDR3 DNA: TGTGCCAGCAGTCGGGGGACAGGACGGAACACTGAAGCTTTCTTT
V gene: TRBV20-1; J gene: TRBJ2-7; D gene: -; clone size: -; CDR3 protein: CSAKTWTTHEQYF; CDR3 DNA: TGCAGTGCTAAAACCTGGACAACTCACGAGCAGTACTTC
V gene: TRBV6-2/TRBV6-3; J gene: TRBJ2-4; D gene: TRBD1; clone size: few; CDR3 protein: CASRDGTELAKNIQYF; CDR3 DNA: TGTGCCAGCAGGGACGGGACAGAGTTAGCCAAAAACATTCAGTACTTC
V gene: TRBV6-5; J gene: TRBJ2-1; D gene: TRBD2; clone size: few; CDR3 protein: CASSSTLAGDGNEQFF; CDR3 DNA: TGTGCCAGCAGTTCTACCTTAGCGGGAGACGGCAATGAGCAGTTCTTC
V gene: TRBV7-8; J gene: TRBJ2-1; D gene: -; clone size: once; CDR3 protein: CVSSLVSNEQFF; CDR3 DNA: TGTGTCAGCAGCTTAGTGAGTAATGAGCAGTTCTTC
V gene: TRBV27; J gene: TRBJ2-2; D gene: -; clone size: few; CDR3 protein: CASSLVGGLGELFF; CDR3 DNA: TGTGCCAGCAGTTTAGTAGGGGGGCTGGGGGAGCTGTTTTTT
V gene: TRBV7-2; J gene: TRBJ2-1; D gene: -; clone size: few; CDR3 protein: CASSSNQGYEQFF; CDR3 DNA: TGTGCCAGCAGCTCAAACCAGGGGTATGAGCAGTTCTTC
V gene: TRBV20-1; J gene: TRBJ1-2; D gene: -; clone size: few; CDR3 protein: CSARDRVIGYTF; CDR3 DNA: TGCAGTGCTAGAGATCGGGTGATTGGCTACACCTTC
V gene: TRBV7-9; J gene: TRBJ2-3; D gene: TRBD2; clone size: -; CDR3 protein: CASSPPGLAGPTDTQYF; CDR3 DNA: TGTGCCAGCAGCCCACCGGGACTAGCGGGGCCCACAGATACGCAGTATTTT
V gene: TRBV4-2; J gene: TRBJ2-6; D gene: -; clone size: -; CDR3 protein: CASSQARAGANVLTF; CDR3 DNA: TGTGCCAGCAGCCAAGCGAGGGCTGGGGCCAACGTCCTGACTTTC
V gene: TRBV20-1; J gene: TRBJ1-5; D gene: -; clone size: -; CDR3 protein: CSAGTYNAYSNQPQHF; CDR3 DNA: TGCAGTGCTGGGACGTATAACGCGTATAGCAATCAGCCCCAGCATTTT
V gene: TRBV25-1; J gene: TRBJ1-1; D gene: TRBD1; clone size: -; CDR3 protein: CASSDPDRVKAFF; CDR3 DNA: TGTGCCAGCAGTGACCCCGACAGGGTGAAAGCTTTCTTT
V gene: TRBV5-6; J gene: TRBJ2-5; D gene: -; clone size: few; CDR3 protein: CASSMRTETQYF; CDR3 DNA: TGTGCCAGCAGCATGCGCACAGAGACCCAGTACTTC
V gene: TRBV19; J gene: TRBJ2-1; D gene: -; clone size: -; CDR3 protein: CASSTPTGRTYNEQFF; CDR3 DNA: TGTGCCAGTAGTACCCCAACAGGGAGAACTTACAATGAGCAGTTCTTC
V gene: TRBV7-2; J gene: TRBJ2-5; D gene: -; clone size: -; CDR3 protein: CASSLIPDKETQYF; CDR3 DNA: TGTGCCAGCAGCTTAATACCCGACAAGGAGACCCAGTACTTC